The rows below give T cell receptor beta chains drawn from one sample of a study of shared clonotypes between healthy human individuals. The protocol was immunoSEQ multiplex PCR, while the TCRdb copy is restricted to in-frame clones and leaves out a portion. The top ten hold approximately 0.07% of the sample, which has 180,000 or so clones, 90% to 95% seen once. The specimen was naive CD4+ T cells sorted from blood. The receptors shown here come from a woman aged 25 to 39 in good health. CDR3s include the opening cysteine and the closing phenylalanine or tryptophan. D genes are given only for firm matches. Clone size is shown for a subset of rows, as once, few, many or a class of expanded clone.

clone size	D gene	V gene	CDR3 length	J gene	CDR3 DNA	CDR3 protein
NA	NA	TRBV11-2	16	TRBJ2-1	TGTGCCAGCAGCTTAAGGAGGGAGACAGCCTACAATGAGCAGTTCTTC	CASSLRRETAYNEQFF
NA	TRBD1	TRBV27	16	TRBJ2-5	TGTGCCAGCAGTTCCCCTCTCGGGACAGGGGTGAGGGAGCAGTACTTC	CASSSPLGTGVREQYF
NA	TRBD1	TRBV27	13	TRBJ1-1	TGTGCCAGCAGTTTTCGGACGACAGGGGAAGCTTTCTTT	CASSFRTTGEAFF
once	NA	TRBV2	15	TRBJ2-7	TGTGCCAGCAGATCTACGGGACATTTATCCTACGAGCAGTACTTC	CASRSTGHLSYEQYF
NA	TRBD1	TRBV11-2	17	TRBJ1-1	TGTGCCAGCAGCACTTACAGGGGGCGTATCGCGAACACTGAAGCTTTCTTT	CASSTYRGRIANTEAFF
NA	TRBD2	TRBV18	15	TRBJ2-1	TGTGCCAGCTCACCACGAGCGGGAGGTGGTAATGAGCAGTTCTTC	CASSPRAGGGNEQFF
NA	NA	TRBV27	14	TRBJ1-2	TGTGCCAGCAGTGATTCGGGGGGGAACTATGGCTACACCTTC	CASSDSGGNYGYTF
NA	TRBD1	TRBV5-6	13	TRBJ2-7	TGTGCCAGCAGCCACGGGACAGGCTACGAGCAGTACTTC	CASSHGTGYEQYF
NA	NA	TRBV18	18	TRBJ1-5	TGTGCCAGCTCCCCTGGGGGGGGCCCCCCTTTTGGCAATCAGCCCCAGCATTTT	CASSPGGGPPFGNQPQHF
NA	NA	TRBV29-1	14	TRBJ1-1	TGCAGCGTTGATGCAGGGGTGGAGAACACTGAAGCTTTCTTT	CSVDAGVENTEAFF
NA	TRBD2	TRBV5-1	15	TRBJ2-7	TGCGCCAGCAGCTTGTCGACTAGCGGGTCCTACGAGCAGTACTTC	CASSLSTSGSYEQYF
NA	TRBD1	TRBV30	13	TRBJ1-1	TGTGCCTGGAGTGTAACAGGGGGCCGGGGAGCTTTCTTT	CAWSVTGGRGAFF
NA	NA	TRBV19	13	TRBJ1-1	TGTGCCAGTAGTATAGAGGTGAACACTGAAGCTTTCTTT	CASSIEVNTEAFF
NA	TRBD2	TRBV4-1	16	TRBJ2-5	TGCGCCAGCAGCCGTCAAGGGACTAGCGGTCAAGAGACCCAGTACTTC	CASSRQGTSGQETQYF
NA	NA	TRBV7-2	13	TRBJ1-5	TGTGCCAGCAGCACTCATGGGGGACAGCCCCAGCATTTT	CASSTHGGQPQHF
NA	NA	TRBV7-2	14	TRBJ2-2	TGTGCCAGCAGCTTAGGGCGGAACACCGGGGAGCTGTTTTTT	CASSLGRNTGELFF
NA	NA	TRBV28	14	TRBJ2-7	TGTGCCAGCAGTTCTCCGGGACGGCCCTACGAGCAGTACTTC	CASSSPGRPYEQYF
NA	NA	TRBV28	13	TRBJ1-5	TGTGCCAGCAGTCCAGGGTCGGGTCAGCCCCAGCATTTT	CASSPGSGQPQHF
NA	NA	TRBV18	15	TRBJ2-5	TGTGCCAGCTCCCTCCGGGACTTTCGAAAGGGGGAGCAGTACTTC	CASSLRDFRKGEQYF
NA	NA	TRBV4-1	17	TRBJ2-1	TGCGCCAGCAGCCAAGGAGGTTCCGCCCTAGTAGGCTATGAGCAGTTCTTC	CASSQGGSALVGYEQFF
NA	NA	TRBV11-2	14	TRBJ1-4	TGTGCCAGCACTCCATCGGGTCATAATGAAAAACTGTTTTTT	CASTPSGHNEKLFF
NA	NA	TRBV5-4	13	TRBJ2-5	TGTGCCAGCAGCTTGGCGTCAAGTAAGCCCCAGTACTTC	CASSLASSKPQYF
once	NA	TRBV28	12	TRBJ1-5	TGTGCCAGCAGTCCACGGACGCGGCCCCAGCATTTT	CASSPRTRPQHF
NA	TRBD1	TRBV5-1	14	TRBJ1-1	TGCGCCAGCAGCCGAGGACAGGCGGACACTGAAGCTTTCTTT	CASSRGQADTEAFF
NA	TRBD1	TRBV27	15	TRBJ1-4	TGTGCCAGCAGTTCCCGGACAGGGTATAATGAAAAACTGTTTTTT	CASSSRTGYNEKLFF
NA	NA	TRBV5-1	16	TRBJ2-7	TGCGCCAGCAGCGCGGATTCGGTTGGCCTATCATCTCGGCAGTACTTC	CASSADSVGLSSRQYF
NA	NA	TRBV15	12	TRBJ2-1	TGTGCCACCAGCCGGATAGCGGAAGAGCAGTTCTTC	CATSRIAEEQFF
NA	NA	TRBV7-9	15	TRBJ1-5	TGTGCCAGCAGCTCCCAGGCAGGCGGGAATCAGCCCCAGCATTTT	CASSSQAGGNQPQHF
NA	TRBD2	TRBV28	16	TRBJ2-7	TGTGCCAGCAGTTTAAGTCCAACTAGCGGGCCCTACGAGCAGTACTTC	CASSLSPTSGPYEQYF
NA	NA	TRBV13	14	TRBJ2-5	TGTGCCAGCAGCGTACCGGGACTCCGAGAGACCCAGTACTTC	CASSVPGLRETQYF
once	NA	TRBV2	14	TRBJ2-7	TGTGCCAGCTCGGGGGACTCGCCTGCCTACGAGCAGTACTTC	CASSGDSPAYEQYF
NA	NA	TRBV30	12	TRBJ1-4	TGTGCCGGCGAAACAGGGTACGAAAAACTGTTTTTT	CAGETGYEKLFF
NA	TRBD1	TRBV28	14	TRBJ1-2	TGTGCCAGCACCCCGGGCAGGGGGCGATATGGCTACACCTTC	CASTPGRGRYGYTF
NA	TRBD2	TRBV5-1	15	TRBJ2-7	TGCGCCAGCAGCGCCTCCGGGACTAGTTCCGCCGAGCAGTACTTC	CASSASGTSSAEQYF
NA	TRBD1	TRBV6-6	15	TRBJ1-2	TGTGCCAGCAGTGACGTGGGACAGGGGAGCTATGGCTACACCTTC	CASSDVGQGSYGYTF
NA	NA	TRBV5-1	14	TRBJ2-7	TGCGCCAGCCGCGCCGGGACGGAGGGTCTCGAGCAGTACTTC	CASRAGTEGLEQYF
NA	NA	TRBV27	15	TRBJ1-3	TGTGCCAGCAGTCTGGACGCTTCTGGTGGAAACACCATATATTTT	CASSLDASGGNTIYF
NA	TRBD2	TRBV28	16	TRBJ2-1	TGTGCCAGCAGCCTTAGCGGGAGAGGTTCCTACAATGAGCAGTTCTTC	CASSLSGRGSYNEQFF
NA	TRBD1	TRBV5-1	20	TRBJ2-4	TGCGCCAGCAGCTTGTTAGGACAGGGGAATTTATATGAGGCCAAAAACATTCAGTACTTC	CASSLLGQGNLYEAKNIQYF
NA	NA	TRBV11-3	16	TRBJ2-7	TGTGCCAGCAGCTTATCACGGGGGACCCCTACCTACGAGCAGTACTTC	CASSLSRGTPTYEQYF
NA	NA	TRBV2	15	TRBJ2-7	TGTGCCAGCAGTGGCGAAATCCAGAGCCTCTACGAGCAGTACTTC	CASSGEIQSLYEQYF
NA	NA	TRBV7-2	13	TRBJ1-2	TGTGCCAGCGCCCCGGGCAGGGCCTATGGCTACACCTTC	CASAPGRAYGYTF
NA	TRBD2	TRBV7-9	18	TRBJ2-1	TGTGCCAGCAGCTCCCTGGGTAGCGGGGGCAATATTTACAATGAGCAGTTCTTC	CASSSLGSGGNIYNEQFF
NA	NA	TRBV11-2	14	TRBJ2-3	TGTGCCAGCAGCCCCCCGGGTTCGGGAGATACGCAGTATTTT	CASSPPGSGDTQYF
NA	NA	TRBV27	14	TRBJ1-1	TGTGCCAGCAGCCCAGGCTACCTGAACACTGAAGCTTTCTTT	CASSPGYLNTEAFF
NA	NA	TRBV5-1	13	TRBJ1-1	TGCGCCAGCAGCTCCGAGCAGTTTACTGAAGCTTTCTTT	CASSSEQFTEAFF
NA	NA	TRBV6-5	13	TRBJ2-7	TGTGCCAGCAGTTACTCATCTGTCTACGAGCAGTACTTC	CASSYSSVYEQYF
NA	NA	TRBV2	13	TRBJ2-5	TGTGCCAGCAGTAACTCCTTTTTGGAGACCCAGTACTTC	CASSNSFLETQYF
NA	NA	TRBV7-9	14	TRBJ2-3	TGTGCCAGCAGCTTTCGGGCGAGCACAGATACGCAGTATTTT	CASSFRASTDTQYF
NA	NA	TRBV19	13	TRBJ1-1	NA	CASTSGRNTEAFF
NA	TRBD2	TRBV19	13	TRBJ2-2	TGTGCCAGACTAGCGGAAGACACCGGGGAGCTGTTTTTT	CARLAEDTGELFF
once	TRBD2	TRBV7-2	19	TRBJ2-1	TGTGCCAGCAGCCTTAAGGAAGGTTCTACTAGCGGGAGGGGGCGTGAGCAGTTCTTC	CASSLKEGSTSGRGREQFF